What follows is one TCR beta chain and its context. Sequencing used immunoSEQ multiplex PCR; TCRdb keeps in-frame clones, though not all of them. The table lists 150,000 to 200,000 clones, 80% to 90% of them singletons. The data were taken from a study of blood T cell repertoires in COVID-19. Overall study context: From the United States, Italy and Spain came samples of acute and convalescent COVID-19. PBMCs, B-cell-depleted T cells, or T cells provided the cDNA or gDNA that made up the material.

V was clipped by 4 bases and J by 5 bases, with 9 bases between them. The CDR3 loop spans 12 amino acids. Germline loops: CDR1 SGHRS, CDR2 YFSETQ. The source material was peripheral blood. The rearrangement uses TRBV5-1 and TRBJ1-1, with D perhaps TRBD1 (5 bases). This TCR derives from a man in his sixties with acute or convalescent COVID-19. For the CDR3, the DNA is TGCGCCAGCAGCCCAGGGAGGACTGAAGCTTTCTTT. Translated: CASSPGRTEAFF. Combining the CDR3 with reference TRBV5-1 and TRBJ1-1 gives the whole variable domain KAGVTQTPRYLIKTRGQQVTLSCSPISGHRSVSWYQQTPGQGLQFLFEYFSETQRNKGNFPGRFSGRQFSNSRSEMNVSTLELGDSALYLCASSPGRTEAFFGQGTRLTVV.